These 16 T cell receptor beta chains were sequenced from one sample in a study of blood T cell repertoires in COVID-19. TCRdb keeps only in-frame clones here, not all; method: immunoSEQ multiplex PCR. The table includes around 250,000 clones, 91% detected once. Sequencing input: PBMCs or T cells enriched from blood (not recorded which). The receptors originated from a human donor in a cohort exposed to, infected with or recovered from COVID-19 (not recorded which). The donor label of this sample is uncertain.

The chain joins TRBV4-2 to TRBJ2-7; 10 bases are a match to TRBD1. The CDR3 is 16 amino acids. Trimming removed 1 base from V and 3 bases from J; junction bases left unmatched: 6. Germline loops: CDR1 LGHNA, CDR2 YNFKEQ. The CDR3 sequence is CASSQGSGTGVYEQYF. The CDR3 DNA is TGTGCCAGCAGCCAAGGGTCCGGGACAGGGGTCTACGAGCAGTACTTC.

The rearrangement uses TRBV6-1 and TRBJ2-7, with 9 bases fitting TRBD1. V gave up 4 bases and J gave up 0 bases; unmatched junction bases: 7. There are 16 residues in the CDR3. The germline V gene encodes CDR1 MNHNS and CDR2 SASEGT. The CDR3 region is CASSVAGQGVSYEQYF. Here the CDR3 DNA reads TGTGCCAGCAGTGTGGCGGGACAGGGAGTCTCCTACGAGCAGTACTTC.

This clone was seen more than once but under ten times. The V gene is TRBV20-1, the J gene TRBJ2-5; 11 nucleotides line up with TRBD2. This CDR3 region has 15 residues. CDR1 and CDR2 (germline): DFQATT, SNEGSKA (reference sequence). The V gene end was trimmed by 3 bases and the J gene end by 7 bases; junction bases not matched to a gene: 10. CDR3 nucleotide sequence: TGCAGTGCTAGTACTAGCGGGGGAGGTGGAGCGACCCAGTACTTC. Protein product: CSASTSGGGGATQYF.

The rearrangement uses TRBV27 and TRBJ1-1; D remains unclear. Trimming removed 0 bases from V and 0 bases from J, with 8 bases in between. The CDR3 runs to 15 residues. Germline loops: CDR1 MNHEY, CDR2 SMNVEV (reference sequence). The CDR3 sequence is CASSLSFELNTEAFF. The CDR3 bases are TGTGCCAGCAGTTTATCGTTCGAGCTGAACACTGAAGCTTTCTTT.

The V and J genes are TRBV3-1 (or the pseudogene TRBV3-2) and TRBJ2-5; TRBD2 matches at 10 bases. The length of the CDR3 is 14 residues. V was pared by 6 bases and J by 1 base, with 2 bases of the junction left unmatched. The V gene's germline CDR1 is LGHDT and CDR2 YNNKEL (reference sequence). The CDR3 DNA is TGTGCCAGCAGGCCTAGCGGGGGCCAAGAGACCCAGTACTTC. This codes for CASRPSGGQETQYF.

The CDR3 protein is CASSASPGLLLGKLFF. The CDR3 nucleotides are TGTGCCAGCAGCGCCTCCCCGGGACTCCTCCTGGGGAAACTGTTTTTT. V usage is TRBV9 and J usage is TRBJ1-4, with D maybe TRBD1 (5 bases). The V end was cut by 3 bases, the J end by 11 bases, with 23 bases between. This CDR3 has 16 amino acids. Per the germline V gene, CDR1 is SGDLS and CDR2 is YYNGEE.

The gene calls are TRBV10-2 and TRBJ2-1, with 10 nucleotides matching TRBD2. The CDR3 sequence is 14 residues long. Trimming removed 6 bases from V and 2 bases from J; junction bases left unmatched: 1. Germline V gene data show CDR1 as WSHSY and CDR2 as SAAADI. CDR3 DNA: TGCGCCAGCAGGGGACTAGCGACCTACAATGAGCAGTTCTTC. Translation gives CASRGLATYNEQFF.

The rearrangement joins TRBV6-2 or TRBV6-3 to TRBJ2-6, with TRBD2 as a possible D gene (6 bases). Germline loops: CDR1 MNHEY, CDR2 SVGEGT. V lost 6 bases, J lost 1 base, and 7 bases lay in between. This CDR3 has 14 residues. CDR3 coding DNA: TGTGCCAGCAGCGGACTATCTGGGGCCAACGTCCTGACTTTC. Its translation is CASSGLSGANVLTF.

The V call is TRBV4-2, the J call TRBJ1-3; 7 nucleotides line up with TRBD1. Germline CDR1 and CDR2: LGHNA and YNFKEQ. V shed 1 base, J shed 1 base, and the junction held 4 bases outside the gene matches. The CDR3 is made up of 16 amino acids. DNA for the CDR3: TGTGCCAGCAGCCAAGCACAGGGGAGTTCTGGAAACACCATATATTTT. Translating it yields CASSQAQGSSGNTIYF.

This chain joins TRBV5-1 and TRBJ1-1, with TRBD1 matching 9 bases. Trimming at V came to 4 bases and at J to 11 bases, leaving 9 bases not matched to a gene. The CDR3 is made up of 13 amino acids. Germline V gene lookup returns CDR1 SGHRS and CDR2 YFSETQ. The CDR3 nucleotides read TGCGCCAGCAGCACGACCGGGACAGGGTTGGCTTTCTTT. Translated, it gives CASSTTGTGLAFF. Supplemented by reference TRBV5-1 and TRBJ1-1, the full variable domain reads KAGVTQTPRYLIKTRGQQVTLSCSPISGHRSVSWYQQTPGQGLQFLFEYFSETQRNKGNFPGRFSGRQFSNSRSEMNVSTLELGDSALYLCASSTTGTGLAFFGQGTRLTVV.

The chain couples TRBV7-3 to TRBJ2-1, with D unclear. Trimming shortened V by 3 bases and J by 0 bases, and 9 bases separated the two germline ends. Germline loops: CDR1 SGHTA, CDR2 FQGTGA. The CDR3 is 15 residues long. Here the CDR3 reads CASSFRHSSYNEQFF. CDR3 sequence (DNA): TGTGCCAGCAGCTTCCGACACAGCTCCTACAATGAGCAGTTCTTC.

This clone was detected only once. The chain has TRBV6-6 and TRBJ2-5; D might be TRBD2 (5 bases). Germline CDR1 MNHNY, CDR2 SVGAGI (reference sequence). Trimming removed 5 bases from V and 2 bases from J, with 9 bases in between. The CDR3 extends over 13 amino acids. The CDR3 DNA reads TGTGCCAGCAGTATCCCGGGACAAGAGACCCAGTACTTC. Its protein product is CASSIPGQETQYF.

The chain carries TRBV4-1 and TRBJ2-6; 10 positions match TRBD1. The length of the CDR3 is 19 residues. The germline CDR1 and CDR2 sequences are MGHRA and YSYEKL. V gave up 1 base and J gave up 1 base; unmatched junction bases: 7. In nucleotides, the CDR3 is TGCGCCAGCAGCCAAGTGGTAGAGGGACAGGGGTCTGGGGCCAACGTCCTGACTTTC. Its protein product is CASSQVVEGQGSGANVLTF.

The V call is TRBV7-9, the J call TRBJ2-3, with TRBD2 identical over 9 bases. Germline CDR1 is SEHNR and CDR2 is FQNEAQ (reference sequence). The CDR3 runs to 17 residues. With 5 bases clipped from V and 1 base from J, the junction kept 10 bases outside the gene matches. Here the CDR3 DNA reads TGTGCCAGCAGCCCGCAGTCGGCTAGCGGGGGCACAGATACGCAGTATTTT. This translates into CASSPQSASGGTDTQYF.

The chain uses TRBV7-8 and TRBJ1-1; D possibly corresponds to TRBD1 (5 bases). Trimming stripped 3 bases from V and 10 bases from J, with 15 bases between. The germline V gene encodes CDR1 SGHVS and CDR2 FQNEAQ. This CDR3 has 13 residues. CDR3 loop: CASSLGGRFGAFF. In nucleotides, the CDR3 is TGTGCCAGCAGCTTGGGGGGGAGGTTCGGAGCTTTCTTT.

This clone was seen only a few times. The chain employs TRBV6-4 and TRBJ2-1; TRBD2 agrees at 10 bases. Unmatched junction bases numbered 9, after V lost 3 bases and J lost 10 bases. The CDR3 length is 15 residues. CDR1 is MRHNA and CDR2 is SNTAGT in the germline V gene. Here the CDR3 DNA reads TGTGCCAGCAGTGAAGCGGGGGGGGATCAGTCGGAGCAGTTCTTC. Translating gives CASSEAGGDQSEQFF.